These 12 T cell receptor beta chains were sequenced from one sample in a study of T cells in Graves' hyperthyroidism and ophthalmopathy (dated by TCRdb to between 2018 and 2020). The method was multiplex PCR. Sequencing used an Illumina HiSeq 2000. Amplification of TCR beta CDR3 regions was carried out from RNA transcripts. The first round of RT-PCR for the TCR CDR3 was performed with the HTBI primer set and the Qiagen OneStep RT-PCR kit. The raw public data were reprocessed by TCRdb itself: fastp quality trimming at Q25, MiXCR clonotype calling, in-frame beta chains only. Here each entry gathers all rows of one CDR3 protein and keeps the most common genes and DNA. In this sample the table shows more than 450,000 distinct CDR3 sequences, about 15% of which occur a single time. The ten largest clones represent approximately 13% of the sample. Specimen: blood. These receptors originate from a woman aged 40 to 49 with Graves' hyperthyroidism.

This chain connects TRBV20-1 to TRBJ2-6; D call uncertain. With 5 bases removed from V and 1 base from J, the gap between germline ends came to 12 bases. The CDR3 has 15 amino acids. Germline V CDR1 and CDR2: DFQATT, SNEGSKA (reference sequence). CDR3 protein: CSAPSPASGANVLTF. In DNA, the CDR3 is TGCAGTGCTCCCTCCCCAGCTTCTGGGGCCAACGTCCTGACTTTC.

The sample holds many counts of this clonotype. This rearrangement joins TRBV12-3 or TRBV12-4 to TRBJ2-1, with 7 bases identical to TRBD2. The V gene end was trimmed by 8 bases and the J gene end by 6 bases; junction bases not matched to a gene: 13. The CDR3 sequence is 15 residues long. The DNA for the CDR3 is TGTGCCAGCCGAACGACTAGCCTTCCCTCCAATGAGCAGTTCTTC. It is translated as CASRTTSLPSNEQFF.

The gene calls are TRBV4-1 and TRBJ1-5; D might be TRBD1 (6 bases). The CDR3 runs 14 residues. The V and J ends lost 4 bases and 8 bases respectively, with 15 bases between them. Germline V gene data show CDR1 as MGHRA and CDR2 as YSYEKL. The CDR3 protein is CASSPRGGTEPQHF. The DNA of the CDR3 is TGCGCCAGCAGCCCAAGGGGGGGCACGGAGCCCCAGCATTTT.

Ten or more counts support this clonotype. The CDR3 DNA sequence: TGTGCCAGCAGCTTAGTAGCGGACAGCACCTACGAGCAGTACTTC. As protein: CASSLVADSTYEQYF. The chain recombines TRBV7-9 with TRBJ2-7; tentatively, D is TRBD1 or TRBD2 (6 bases each). Trimming shortened V by 1 base and J by 2 bases, and 12 bases separated the two germline ends. Per the germline V gene, CDR1 is SEHNR and CDR2 is FQNEAQ (reference sequence). The length of the CDR3 is 15 residues.

This clonotype appeared a few times. The J gene is TRBJ2-2, the V gene TRBV2; D perhaps matches TRBD2 (5 bases). Germline V gene sequence: CDR1 SNHLY, CDR2 FYNNEI. Trimming cost V 1 base and J 6 bases, with 15 bases left between them. The CDR3 contains 16 residues. The CDR3 reads CASSEEEVAIAGELFF. For the CDR3, the DNA is TGTGCCAGCAGTGAAGAGGAGGTGGCAATAGCCGGGGAGCTGTTTTTT.

This chain connects TRBV27 to TRBJ2-5; D unresolved. V lost 4 bases and J 5 bases, leaving 11 bases between the germline ends. The CDR3 spans 13 residues. Germline V lookup: CDR1 MNHEY, CDR2 SMNVEV (reference sequence). CDR3 region: CASSYKGWETQYF. DNA for the CDR3: TGTGCCAGCAGTTACAAGGGATGGGAGACCCAGTACTTC.

This chain uses TRBV7-2 with TRBJ2-7; TRBD2 matches at 14 bases. This CDR3 contains 15 residues. The ends lost 5 bases at V and 7 bases at J; junction bases unmatched: 7. Germline V CDR1 and CDR2: SGHTA, FQGNSA. The chain's CDR3 is CASSGGLAGGGEQYF. As DNA, the CDR3 is TGTGCCAGCAGCGGAGGACTAGCGGGAGGAGGGGAGCAGTACTTC.

This clonotype came up many times. V is TRBV15 and J is TRBJ1-2; 7 bases match TRBD1. Losses at the gene ends were 0 bases for V and 7 bases for J; bases not matched to a gene: 11. Germline V gene data show CDR1 as LNHNV and CDR2 as YYDKDF (reference sequence). CDR3 length: 16 residues. Written as DNA, the CDR3 is TGTGCCACCAGCAGAGATCTGGCCCGGGACAGCCGTGGCTACACCTTC. Translated, it gives CATSRDLARDSRGYTF.

This clonotype occurred many times. J is TRBJ1-5 and V is TRBV11-2; D is perhaps TRBD1 (5 bases). V was trimmed by 5 bases and J by 7 bases, leaving 18 bases between them. Per the germline V gene, CDR1 is SGHAT and CDR2 is FQNNGV. The CDR3 consists of 15 residues. The CDR3 spells CASSPTAGPAQPQHF. The CDR3 DNA reads TGTGCCAGCAGCCCGACCGCGGGGCCAGCGCAGCCCCAGCATTTT.

This clonotype was seen repeatedly, ten times or more. V and J are TRBV12-3 or TRBV12-4 and TRBJ2-7, with 9 bases aligning to TRBD1. The J segment lost 3 bases and the V segment lost 6 bases, leaving 15 bases of the junction unmatched. The CDR3 length is 17 residues. The DNA of the CDR3 is TGTGCCAGCAGCCGCACCACATCGACAGGGGGTCGCTACGAGCAGTACTTC. It translates to CASSRTTSTGGRYEQYF.

This clonotype has at least ten counts. This chain joins TRBV30 and TRBJ1-2; no reliable D call. CDR1 and CDR2 from the germline V gene are GTSNPN and SVGIG (reference sequence). The CDR3 length is 13 residues. Trimming pared 8 bases from V and 6 bases from J, leaving 19 bases between. The chain's CDR3 is CALNGPKKHGYTF. DNA of the CDR3: TGTGCCCTTAACGGGCCCAAGAAGCATGGCTACACCTTC. The full variable domain, completed using reference TRBV30 and TRBJ1-2, is SQTIHQWPATLVQPVGSPLSLECTVEGTSNPNLYWYRQAAGRGLQLLFYSVGIGQISSEVPQNLSASRPQDRQFILSSKKLLLSDSGFYLCALNGPKKHGYTFGSGTRLTVV.

The chain uses TRBV29-1 and TRBJ1-1; D is unresolved. Germline V gene sequence: CDR1 SQVTM, CDR2 ANQGSEA. The germline V and J ends were trimmed by 6 bases and 2 bases, with 13 bases remaining between them. This CDR3 has 13 residues. The CDR3 DNA follows: TGCAGCGTGAAACCTCGTCTAAACACTGAAGCTTTCTTT. Residues: CSVKPRLNTEAFF.